This TCR beta chain is drawn from a study of T cell changes during pregnancy in multiple sclerosis. Assay used: immunoSEQ multiplex PCR; TCRdb lists only in-frame clones, some missing. The repertoire holds about 100,000 clones, more than 85% seen once, with about 3.4% in the top ten. V shed 0 bases and J shed 6 bases, with 12 bases lying between them. CDR1 is LNHDA and CDR2 is SQIVND in the germline V gene (reference sequence). The CDR3 length is 15 residues. This receptor was obtained from a female donor with multiple sclerosis, enrolled in a pregnancy study. The specimen was peripheral blood, collected in the second trimester of pregnancy. The chain has TRBV19 and TRBJ2-1; tentatively, D is TRBD1 (6 bases). DNA of the CDR3: TGTGCCAGTAGTATAGACCTCCGGGACACCAATGAGCAGTTCTTC. It encodes CASSIDLRDTNEQFF. Full variable domain (rest looked up from reference TRBV19 and TRBJ2-1): DGGITQSPKYLFRKEGQNVTLSCEQNLNHDAMYWYRQDPGQGLRLIYYSQIVNDFQKGDIAEGYSVSREKKESFPLTVTSAQKNPTAFYLCASSIDLRDTNEQFFGPGTRLTVL.